This TCR beta chain was found in a study of shared clonotypes between healthy human individuals. With respect to this clone: What it binds is unknown.

CDR1 is LGHNA, CDR2 YNFKEQ, per germline. There are 16 residues in the CDR3. V shed 3 bases and J shed 1 base, with 15 bases lying between them. The data were produced by immunoSEQ multiplex PCR, yet TCRdb's version contains in-frame clones alone and is incomplete. The top ten hold 0.85% to 1% of the sample, which has around 1,100,000 clones, 77% seen once. Study conclusions and caveats: Rarefaction exposed incomplete sorted-subset sequencing despite large depth.

The sequencing input was memory CD4+ T cells from PBMCs. Subset defined: CD45RA-negative fraction. The origin of this receptor is a young man in good health. Some clones in this sample may be carry-over from other donors' samples. The V call is TRBV4-2, the J call TRBJ1-2; D perhaps matches TRBD1 (5 bases). The CDR3 DNA reads as TGTGCCAGCAGCCATGCTCGGGGGGGGTTTAACTATGGCTACACCTTC. Amino acid sequence: CASSHARGGFNYGYTF.